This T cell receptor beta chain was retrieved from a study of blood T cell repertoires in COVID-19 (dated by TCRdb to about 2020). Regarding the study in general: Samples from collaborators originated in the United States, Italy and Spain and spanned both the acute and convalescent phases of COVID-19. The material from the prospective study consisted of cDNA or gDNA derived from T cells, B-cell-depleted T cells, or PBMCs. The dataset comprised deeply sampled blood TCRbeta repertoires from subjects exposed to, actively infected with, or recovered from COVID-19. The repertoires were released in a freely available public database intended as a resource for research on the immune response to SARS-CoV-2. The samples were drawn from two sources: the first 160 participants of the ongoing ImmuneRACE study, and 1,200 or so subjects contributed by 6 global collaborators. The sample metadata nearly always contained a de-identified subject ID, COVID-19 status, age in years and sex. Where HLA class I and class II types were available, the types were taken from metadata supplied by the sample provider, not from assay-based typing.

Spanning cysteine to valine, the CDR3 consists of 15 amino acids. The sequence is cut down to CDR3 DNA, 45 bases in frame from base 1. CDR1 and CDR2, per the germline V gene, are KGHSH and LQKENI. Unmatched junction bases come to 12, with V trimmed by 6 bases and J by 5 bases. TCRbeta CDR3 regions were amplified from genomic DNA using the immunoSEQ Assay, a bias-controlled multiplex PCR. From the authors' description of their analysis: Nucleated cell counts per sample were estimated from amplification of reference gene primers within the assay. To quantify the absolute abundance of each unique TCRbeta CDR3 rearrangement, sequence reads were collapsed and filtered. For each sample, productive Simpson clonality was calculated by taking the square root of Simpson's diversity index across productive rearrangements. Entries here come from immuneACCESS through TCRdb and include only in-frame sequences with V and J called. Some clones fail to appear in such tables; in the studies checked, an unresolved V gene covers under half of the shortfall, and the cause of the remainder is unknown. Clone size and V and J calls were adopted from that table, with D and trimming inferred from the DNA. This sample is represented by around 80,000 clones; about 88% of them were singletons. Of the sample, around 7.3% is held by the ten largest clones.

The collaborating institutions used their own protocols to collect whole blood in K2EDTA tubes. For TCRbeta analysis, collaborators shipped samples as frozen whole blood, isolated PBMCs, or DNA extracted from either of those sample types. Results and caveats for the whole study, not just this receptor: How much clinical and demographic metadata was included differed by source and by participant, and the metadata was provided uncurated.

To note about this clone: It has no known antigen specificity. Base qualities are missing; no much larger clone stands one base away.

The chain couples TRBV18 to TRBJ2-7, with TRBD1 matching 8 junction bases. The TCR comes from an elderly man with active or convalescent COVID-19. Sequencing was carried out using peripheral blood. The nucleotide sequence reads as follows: TGTGCCAGCTCCCCTGTCAGGGGGCTCGTCCACGAGCAGTACGTC. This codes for CASSPVRGLVHEQYV.